Listed here are 20 T cell receptor beta chains from one sample, sequenced in a study of blood T cell repertoires in COVID-19. Measured with immunoSEQ multiplex PCR; TCRdb has only the in-frame clones, and not every one. This table holds about 140,000 clones, roughly four fifths found once. The sample taken for sequencing was PBMCs or T cells enriched from blood (not recorded which). The source is a woman aged 18 to 35 who had been exposed to COVID-19.

The rearrangement uses TRBV5-1 and TRBJ1-5; tentatively, D is TRBD1 (5 bases). Looked up from germline, CDR1 is SGHRS and CDR2 is YFSETQ. Trimming took off 0 bases at V and 7 bases at J, with 14 bases between the two ends. CDR3 length equals 15 residues. The CDR3 nucleotides are TGCGCCAGCAGCTTGGCCGGCAGGGCCGACCAGCCCCAGCATTTT. This encodes CASSLAGRADQPQHF.

V usage is TRBV29-1 and J usage is TRBJ2-1, with a possible D match to TRBD1 (5 bases). Germline CDR1 is SQVTM and CDR2 is ANQGSEA. Trimming took off 2 bases at V and 12 bases at J, with 8 bases between the two ends. CDR3 length equals 10 residues. CDR3 sequence: CSVERQGQFF. The CDR3 region has the DNA TGCAGCGTTGAAAGGCAGGGGCAGTTCTTC.

The V call is TRBV7-9, the J call TRBJ2-7; 12 bases agree with TRBD2. The CDR3 consists of 16 residues. CDR1 is SEHNR and CDR2 is FQNEAQ in the germline V gene (reference sequence). V gave up 5 bases and J gave up 5 bases; unmatched junction bases: 10. The CDR3 nucleotides are TGTGCCAGCAGCCCCCAACGACTAGCGGGAGTCCACGAGCAGTACTTC. Protein: CASSPQRLAGVHEQYF. The full variable domain, in which reference TRBV7-9 and TRBJ2-7 provide the parts outside the CDR3, is DTGVSQNPRHKITKRGQNVTFRCDPISEHNRLYWYRQTLGQGPEFLTYFQNEAQLEKSRLLSDRFSAERPKGSFSTLEIQRTEQGDSAMYLCASSPQRLAGVHEQYFGPGTRLTVT.

This sequence joins TRBV5-1 and TRBJ1-3; possibly TRBD1 for D (5 bases). Germline CDR1 is SGHRS and CDR2 is YFSETQ. The CDR3 covers 16 residues. The germline V and J ends were trimmed by 1 base and 8 bases, with 19 bases remaining between them. CDR3 region: CASSLSLRLGGDTIYF. The DNA of the CDR3 is TGCGCCAGCAGCTTGTCGCTTCGGTTGGGGGGAGACACCATATATTTT.

This clone was counted between two and nine times. The genes are TRBV7-2 and TRBJ1-5, with 7 bases fitting TRBD1. Unmatched junction bases numbered 7, after V lost 2 bases and J lost 6 bases. The germline V gene encodes CDR1 SGHTA and CDR2 FQGNSA. The CDR3 covers 15 residues. CDR3 sequence: CASSLTGVGIQPQHF. The CDR3 region has the DNA TGTGCCAGCAGCTTAACAGGGGTGGGTATTCAGCCCCAGCATTTT.

This clone came up once. The CDR3 DNA reads TGTGCCAGCAGTGACAGGTTCTATAGCAATCAGCCCCAGCATTTT. Its protein is CASSDRFYSNQPQHF. The gene calls are TRBV2 and TRBJ1-5; D gene uncertain. V shed 3 bases and J shed 0 bases, with 9 bases lying between them. This CDR3 contains 15 residues. Germline assignment: CDR1 SNHLY and CDR2 FYNNEI.

The CDR3 DNA reads as TGTGCCAGCAGTGAACAGGGGCATGGCTACACCTTC. Its translation: CASSEQGHGYTF. The rearrangement uses TRBV27 and TRBJ1-2; 7 nucleotides agree with TRBD1. V shed 5 bases and J 6 bases; nucleotides not matched to a gene: 3. CDR1 is MNHEY, CDR2 SMNVEV, per germline (reference sequence). The CDR3 totals 12 residues.

This clone has just a few counts. The chain carries TRBV28 and TRBJ1-2, with D possibly TRBD1 on 5 matching bases. The V end lost 3 bases, the J end lost 8 bases, and 10 bases lay between the germline ends. The CDR3 has 12 residues. The V gene's germline CDR1 is MDHEN and CDR2 SYDVKM. CDR3 DNA: TGTGCCAGCAGTTTCAGGGATGTAGGCTACACCTTC. This translates into CASSFRDVGYTF.

The gene calls are TRBV19 and TRBJ1-2; TRBD1 agrees at 8 bases. After removal of 7 bases from V and 7 bases from J, the junction contained 11 bases not matched to a gene. The CDR3 has 14 amino acids. The V gene's germline CDR1 is LNHDA and CDR2 SQIVND (reference sequence). This CDR3 reads CASTGGQGVGGYTF. The CDR3 DNA reads as TGTGCCAGTACAGGCGGACAGGGAGTGGGTGGCTACACCTTC.

This sequence joins TRBV28 and TRBJ2-7; 8 bases match TRBD1. The CDR3 runs to 17 residues. V dropped 2 bases and J dropped 4; count of bases not matched to a gene: 13. Germline-derived CDR1 and CDR2 are MDHEN and SYDVKM. The CDR3 DNA reads TGTGCCAGCAGTTTAAGTCCGACGACAGGGGTAACGTACGAGCAGTACTTC. Encoded protein: CASSLSPTTGVTYEQYF.

This clone has just a few counts. The chain uses TRBV5-5 and TRBJ1-5; D unclear. Trimming removed 0 bases from V and 0 bases from J, with 7 bases in between. Per the germline V gene, CDR1 is SGHKS and CDR2 is YYEKEE (reference sequence). The CDR3 contains 15 residues. CDR3: CASSLGVYSNQPQHF. CDR3 bases: TGTGCCAGCAGCTTGGGAGTATATAGCAATCAGCCCCAGCATTTT.

This clone was picked up many times. This chain uses TRBV6-1 with TRBJ1-6; no firm D call. The CDR3 covers 15 residues. Trimming pared 2 bases from V and 10 bases from J, leaving 15 bases between. Germline V lookup: CDR1 MNHNS, CDR2 SASEGT. The CDR3 nucleotides read TGTGCCAGCAGTGAAAGGACGGAGGGAGGGTCACCCCTCCACTTT. Protein product: CASSERTEGGSPLHF.

V is TRBV5-6 and J is TRBJ2-7; 8 bases map to TRBD2. The length of the CDR3 is 15 residues. In germline, CDR1 is SGHDT, CDR2 YYEEEE. V shed 2 bases, J shed 4 bases, and the junction held 8 bases outside the gene matches. The DNA of the CDR3 is TGTGCCAGCAGCTTTGGAAGCGGGAGTATGTACGAGCAGTACTTC. This translates into CASSFGSGSMYEQYF. Full variable domain (missing parts from reference TRBV5-6 and TRBJ2-7): DAGVTQSPTHLIKTRGQQVTLRCSPKSGHDTVSWYQQALGQGPQFIFQYYEEEERQRGNFPDRFSGHQFPNYSSELNVNALLLGDSALYLCASSFGSGSMYEQYFGPGTRLTVT.

This chain joins TRBV4-2 and TRBJ1-2; 7 bases map to TRBD1. Losses at the gene ends were 0 bases for V and 0 bases for J; bases not matched to a gene: 7. Germline CDR1 reads LGHNA; CDR2 reads YNFKEQ. This CDR3 contains 17 residues. The CDR3 here is CASSQEDGTATNYGYTF. DNA for the CDR3: TGTGCCAGCAGCCAAGAAGATGGGACAGCAACTAACTATGGCTACACCTTC.

This sequence joins TRBV19 and TRBJ2-1; the D gene is possibly TRBD1 (6 bases). V gave up 5 bases and J gave up 2 bases, with 16 bases separating them. The CDR3 is 16 residues long. The V gene's germline CDR1 is LNHDA and CDR2 SQIVND (reference sequence). CDR3 bases: TGTGCCAGTAGTGAGTATTCGAACAGGGCCTACAATGAGCAGTTCTTC. It specifies CASSEYSNRAYNEQFF. Combining the CDR3 with reference TRBV19 and TRBJ2-1 gives the whole variable domain DGGITQSPKYLFRKEGQNVTLSCEQNLNHDAMYWYRQDPGQGLRLIYYSQIVNDFQKGDIAEGYSVSREKKESFPLTVTSAQKNPTAFYLCASSEYSNRAYNEQFFGPGTRLTVL.

The table lists this clone with a count of one. V gene TRBV19 combines with J gene TRBJ1-6; perhaps TRBD1 as D (5 bases). The germline CDR1 and CDR2 sequences are LNHDA and SQIVND (reference sequence). This CDR3 spans 15 amino acids. V was trimmed by 6 bases and J by 10 bases, leaving 19 bases between them. The CDR3, as DNA: TGTGCCAGTAGCCCCCCCCGGACAATAGTATCACCCCTCCACTTT. Protein product: CASSPPRTIVSPLHF.

The rearrangement joins TRBV7-2 to TRBJ2-7; TRBD1 aligns across 8 bases. Germline V gives CDR1 SGHTA, CDR2 FQGNSA. V shed 5 bases and J 2 bases; nucleotides not matched to a gene: 8. The CDR3 has 15 residues. CDR3 nucleotides: TGTGCCAGCAGCCCAGGACAGGGTATGCCCTACGAGCAGTACTTC. Residues: CASSPGQGMPYEQYF.

The chain has TRBV28 and TRBJ1-3; 11 positions match TRBD1. V lost 3 bases, J lost 4 bases, and 5 bases stayed unmatched. CDR3 length: 16 amino acids. CDR1 and CDR2 from the germline V gene are MDHEN and SYDVKM. The CDR3 region is CASSFSGTGGGNTIYF. CDR3 nucleotide sequence: TGTGCCAGCAGTTTCTCCGGGACAGGGGGGGGAAACACCATATATTTT.

This chain joins TRBV3-1 (or the pseudogene TRBV3-2) and TRBJ2-7; tentatively, D is TRBD1 (5 bases). The CDR3 length is 17 residues. CDR1 and CDR2 from the germline V gene are LGHDT and YNNKEL (reference sequence). V was trimmed by 0 bases and J by 0 bases, leaving 15 bases between them. The CDR3 reads CASSQDLADISSYEQYF. DNA of the CDR3: TGTGCCAGCAGCCAAGATCTGGCGGACATTAGCTCCTACGAGCAGTACTTC.

The chain joins TRBV11-2 to TRBJ2-2; 11 bases agree with TRBD2. CDR1 SGHAT and CDR2 FQNNGV come from the germline V gene. After removal of 5 bases from V and 1 base from J, the junction contained 3 bases not matched to a gene. CDR3 length: 16 amino acids. CDR3 sequence (DNA): TGTGCCAGCAGCCAAACTAGCGGGAGGAACACCGGGGAGCTGTTTTTT. This sequence encodes CASSQTSGRNTGELFF.